These 26 T cell receptor beta chains originate from one sample sequenced in a study of blood T cell repertoires in COVID-19. This table comes from immunoSEQ multiplex PCR, and its TCRdb copy is limited to in-frame clones, with some not included. Found here are a few hundred thousand clones, roughly 90% of them singletons; the top ten hold 2.5% to 3%. Sequenced input: peripheral blood. The source of these receptors is a woman aged 25 to 39 with COVID-19, enrolled during active disease.

The CDR3 DNA reads as TGTGCCAGCAGTGAGGGGCCAGTAGTAAATCAGCCCCAGCATTTT. It translates to CASSEGPVVNQPQHF. This chain connects TRBV6-1 to TRBJ1-5; weak D call: TRBD1 (5 bases). In germline, CDR1 is MNHNS, CDR2 SASEGT. V was trimmed by 3 bases and J by 4 bases, leaving 13 bases between them. This CDR3 comprises 15 residues.

As regards this clone: At the DNA level, this CDR3 is encoded by other sequences in the same sample as well. The V call is TRBV29-1, the J call TRBJ2-7; 10 bases agree with TRBD1. The CDR3 loop spans 13 amino acids. Per germline, CDR1 SQVTM and CDR2 ANQGSEA. V shed 4 bases, J shed 3 bases, and the junction held 3 bases outside the gene matches. CDR3 DNA sequence: TGCAGCGTTGGGACAGGGGGAAGCTACGAGCAGTACTTC. This translates into CSVGTGGSYEQYF.

The chain couples TRBV6-6 to TRBJ1-5, with 7 bases that match TRBD1. V lost 7 bases, J lost 1 base, and 7 bases stayed unmatched. Germline CDR1 and CDR2: MNHNY and SVGAGI (reference sequence). The CDR3 runs to 15 residues. CDR3 coding DNA: TGTGCCAGCAACTTGGAGGGACAGAGCAATCAGCCCCAGCATTTT. It translates to CASNLEGQSNQPQHF.

The chain recombines TRBV20-1 with TRBJ1-2; the match to TRBD1 covers 8 bases. Trimming took 3 bases from V and 8 from J; bases not matched to a gene: 2. The CDR3 covers 11 residues. Looked up from germline, CDR1 is DFQATT and CDR2 is SNEGSKA (reference sequence). CDR3 DNA sequence: TGCAGTGCTAGGACAGGGGAAGGCTACACCTTC. It codes for CSARTGEGYTF.

This chain connects TRBV6-2 or TRBV6-3 to TRBJ1-5, with 12 bases that match TRBD1. The germline gives CDR1 MNHEY, CDR2 SVGEGT. Germline trimming cut 5 bases from V and 6 bases from J; bases unmatched to any gene: 11. CDR3 size: 17 residues. The CDR3, as DNA: TGTGCCAGCAGTCCCCAAGGTTGGGACAGGGGGCCTCAGCCCCAGCATTTT. Protein sequence: CASSPQGWDRGPQPQHF.

J is TRBJ2-2 and V is TRBV5-1; the D gene is possibly TRBD2 (6 bases). V was pared by 5 bases and J by 0 bases, with 11 bases between. CDR1 and CDR2 (germline): SGHRS, YFSETQ. The CDR3 sequence is 15 residues long. CDR3 nucleotide sequence: TGCGCCAGCAGGGAGGGGTCTTCGAACACCGGGGAGCTGTTTTTT. Translation gives CASREGSSNTGELFF.

As concerns this clone: A junction end diverges from the germline sequence, so it may reflect a read error. The chain has TRBV28 and TRBJ2-7; D gene unclear. This CDR3 contains 12 residues. Germline CDR1 reads MDHEN; CDR2 reads SYDVKM. CDR3 DNA sequence: TGTGCCAGCACCACCTCCCCCTACCAGCAGTACTTC. This translates into CASTTSPYQQYF.

This chain links TRBV5-1 with TRBJ1-1, with D hard to call. This CDR3 comprises 12 residues. V dropped 0 bases and J dropped 11 bases, with 11 bases sitting between them. CDR1 SGHRS and CDR2 YFSETQ come from the germline V gene. The CDR3 region has the DNA TGCGCCAGCAGCTTGGATGTACAGCCGGCTTTCTTT. This gives the protein CASSLDVQPAFF.

The rearrangement links TRBV14 to TRBJ1-1; TRBD1 might be the D (5 bases). Trimming removed 1 base from V and 0 bases from J, with 15 bases in between. The length of the CDR3 is 17 residues. Germline V gene sequence: CDR1 SGHDN, CDR2 FVKESK. The CDR3: CASSQVSQGSLNTEAFF. As DNA, the CDR3 is TGTGCCAGCAGCCAAGTTTCTCAGGGTTCCCTGAACACTGAAGCTTTCTTT.

This CDR3 reads CASTRGETQYF. The DNA of the CDR3 is TGTGCCAGCACCCGAGGGGAGACCCAGTACTTC. This rearrangement joins TRBV25-1 to TRBJ2-5; D possibly corresponds to TRBD2 (5 bases). Deletions cut 7 bases from V and 5 bases from J, with 8 bases between. Germline V gene lookup returns CDR1 MGHDK and CDR2 SYGVNS. This CDR3 has 11 amino acids.

The chain uses TRBV14 and TRBJ1-1; 8 bases map to TRBD1. This CDR3 contains 15 residues. Germline V gene data show CDR1 as SGHDN and CDR2 as FVKESK. The V and J ends lost 5 bases and 1 base, in that order; junction bases with no gene match: 6. CDR3 residues: CASSFPQGANTEAFF. CDR3 DNA: TGTGCCAGCAGCTTCCCCCAGGGGGCGAACACTGAAGCTTTCTTT.

The J gene is TRBJ1-1, the V gene TRBV24-1; the match to TRBD1 covers 9 bases. Trimming took 5 bases from V and 4 from J; bases not matched to a gene: 10. The CDR3 runs to 16 residues. Looked up from germline, CDR1 is KGHDR and CDR2 is SFDVKD. CDR3 coding DNA: TGTGCCACCAGTGCCGCCGAGGGACAGGGAGGCACTGAAGCTTTCTTT. Translated, it gives CATSAAEGQGGTEAFF.

This sequence joins TRBV5-3 and TRBJ1-2, with 11 nucleotides matching TRBD1. TRBV5-3 is given ORF status, its function remaining uncertain. The CDR3 has 16 amino acids. V lost 5 bases, J lost 8 bases, and 14 bases stayed unmatched. The CDR3 loop reads CARRRTGGAMVFGYTF. CDR3 sequence (DNA): TGTGCCAGAAGACGGACAGGGGGCGCAATGGTCTTCGGCTACACCTTC.

The chain couples TRBV3-1 (or the pseudogene TRBV3-2) to TRBJ1-1, with TRBD1 as a possible D gene (6 bases). The CDR3 covers 15 residues. Looked up from germline, CDR1 is LGHDT and CDR2 is YNNKEL (reference sequence). V lost 5 bases, J lost 4 bases, and 17 bases lay in between. CDR3 amino acids: CASSETSTGTTEAFF. Written as DNA, the CDR3 is TGTGCCAGCAGCGAAACCTCAACAGGGACCACTGAAGCTTTCTTT.

This sequence joins TRBV7-9 and TRBJ2-1; D not certain. V lost 1 base and J lost 7, with 5 bases in between. CDR3 length: 12 amino acids. Germline CDR1 and CDR2: SEHNR and FQNEAQ (reference sequence). The DNA of the CDR3 is TGTGCCAGCAGCTTAGGAGTGAATGAGCAGTTCTTC. It is translated as CASSLGVNEQFF.

This chain connects TRBV28 to TRBJ2-7; 9 nucleotides match TRBD1. The trim removed 5 bases at V and 5 bases at J, leaving 10 bases unmatched. Germline-derived CDR1 and CDR2 are MDHEN and SYDVKM. The CDR3 has 15 amino acids. Written as DNA, the CDR3 is TGTGCCAGCAGTCTTATCAAGGGACAGGGAAACGAGCAGTACTTC. As protein: CASSLIKGQGNEQYF.

The V call is TRBV27, the J call TRBJ1-2, with D possibly TRBD1 on 6 matching bases. This CDR3 region has 13 residues. The V gene's germline CDR1 is MNHEY and CDR2 SMNVEV (reference sequence). Trimming shortened V by 5 bases and J by 1 base, and 8 bases separated the two germline ends. CDR3 nucleotides: TGTGCCAGCAGTCACAGGGTTAACTATGGCTACACCTTC. Translating it yields CASSHRVNYGYTF.

This chain uses TRBV5-1 with TRBJ2-1; 8 bases map to TRBD1. CDR1 is SGHRS and CDR2 is YFSETQ in the germline V gene. The CDR3 totals 16 residues. The V and J ends lost 3 bases and 8 bases, in that order; junction bases with no gene match: 13. The CDR3 sequence is CASSYNPTGEIDEQFF. The CDR3, as DNA: TGCGCCAGCAGCTACAATCCGACAGGGGAAATCGATGAGCAGTTCTTC.

The rearrangement links TRBV5-1 to TRBJ2-1; TRBD2 matches 9 bases. CDR3 length: 15 residues. The V gene's germline CDR1 is SGHRS and CDR2 YFSETQ. The V gene end was trimmed by 2 bases and the J gene end by 2 bases; junction bases not matched to a gene: 2. CDR3 protein: CASSLGGRAYNEQFF. Written as DNA, the CDR3 is TGCGCCAGCAGCTTAGGCGGGAGGGCCTACAATGAGCAGTTCTTC.

The V call is TRBV7-9, the J call TRBJ2-1; 14 nucleotides align to TRBD2. CDR3 length equals 17 residues. V lost 5 bases, J lost 5 bases, and 8 bases stayed unmatched. The V gene's germline CDR1 is SEHNR and CDR2 FQNEAQ (reference sequence). The CDR3 sequence is CASSTGTSGSYDNEQFF. For the CDR3, the DNA is TGTGCCAGCAGCACCGGGACTAGCGGGAGTTACGACAATGAGCAGTTCTTC.

The rearrangement joins TRBV28 to TRBJ1-6; D uncertain. CDR3 length equals 14 residues. The V and J ends lost 4 bases and 7 bases respectively, with 11 bases between them. Germline V lookup: CDR1 MDHEN, CDR2 SYDVKM. CDR3 amino acids: CASSSGPRNSPLHF. DNA for the CDR3: TGTGCCAGCAGTTCCGGTCCGAGAAATTCACCCCTCCACTTT.

The gene calls are TRBV7-9 and TRBJ2-3; TRBD1 aligns across 8 bases. V trimming: 4 bases; J trimming: 2 bases; junction bases outside the gene matches: 2. The length of the CDR3 is 14 residues. Per the germline V gene, CDR1 is SEHNR and CDR2 is FQNEAQ (reference sequence). The CDR3 DNA reads as TGTGCCAGCAGCTGGGACAGGTACACAGATACGCAGTATTTT. Translated, it gives CASSWDRYTDTQYF.

This clone appeared a single time. The chain recombines TRBV13 with TRBJ1-2, with 11 nucleotides matching TRBD1. The CDR3 contains 17 residues. From germline, CDR1 is PRHDT and CDR2 FYEKMQ (reference sequence). Germline trimming cut 6 bases from V and 4 bases from J; bases unmatched to any gene: 13. The CDR3 sequence is CASSRKTPGQGGYGYTF. In nucleotides, the CDR3 is TGTGCCAGCAGTCGAAAGACGCCGGGACAGGGGGGCTATGGCTACACCTTC. Full variable domain (outside the CDR3, taken from reference TRBV13 and TRBJ1-2): AAGVIQSPRHLIKEKRETATLKCYPIPRHDTVYWYQQGPGQDPQFLISFYEKMQSDKGSIPDRFSAQQFSDYHSELNMSSLELGDSALYFCASSRKTPGQGGYGYTFGSGTRLTVV.

As concerns this clone: Other DNA sequences in this specimen translate into the identical CDR3. The gene calls are TRBV29-1 and TRBJ1-3, with no clear D. The CDR3 spans 11 residues. Germline V gives CDR1 SQVTM, CDR2 ANQGSEA. Trimming left V 2 bases short and J 4 bases short, with 3 bases between. As DNA, the CDR3 is TGCAGCGTTGAACGGGGAAACACCATATATTTT. Translation: CSVERGNTIYF.

This clone was detected once. J is TRBJ2-7 and V is TRBV20-1, with D maybe TRBD1 (6 bases). The V gene's germline CDR1 is DFQATT and CDR2 SNEGSKA (reference sequence). Trimming stripped 3 bases from V and 5 bases from J, with 17 bases between. The CDR3 has 14 amino acids. Here the CDR3 DNA reads TGCAGTGCTAGTTTAGTTACAGGGATCAACGAGCAGTACTTC. It is translated as CSASLVTGINEQYF.

The V call is TRBV4-2, the J call TRBJ2-6, with TRBD2 matching over 8 bases. CDR3 length: 18 residues. V shed 3 bases, J shed 0 bases, and the junction held 7 bases outside the gene matches. Germline V gene lookup returns CDR1 LGHNA and CDR2 YNFKEQ. The CDR3 loop reads CASSHPLAVSSGANVLTF. CDR3 nucleotides: TGTGCCAGCAGCCACCCACTAGCGGTCAGCTCTGGGGCCAACGTCCTGACTTTC.